A selection of T cell receptor beta chains follows, all from one sample in a study of a mutant IDH1 vaccine in newly diagnosed glioma. The protocol was immunoSEQ multiplex PCR, while the TCRdb copy is restricted to in-frame clones and leaves out a portion. This table has roughly 50,000 clones, 70% to 85% appearing once. These receptors have no identified antigens. The sequences come from PBMCs, collected from a glioma patient whose treatment included an IDH1 peptide vaccine. The receptors come from a man aged 35 to 55 with glioma. The CDR3 runs from the conserved cysteine through the conserved F or W. A D gene is named only where the DNA matches it firmly. Where a row states a size, it is once, few, many or the class of an expanded clone; other rows omit it.

length	V	J	D	size	DNA	CDR3
15	TRBV6-5	TRBJ1-1	-	-	TGTGCCAGCAGCTCAAAGGGGGGACGGTACACTGAAGCTTTCTTT	CASSSKGGRYTEAFF
16	TRBV7-9	TRBJ1-3	-	once	TGTGCCAGCAGCCCGAGGACCCAGAGCTCTGGAAACACCATATATTTT	CASSPRTQSSGNTIYF
18	TRBV23-1	TRBJ2-6	TRBD1	-	TGCGCCAGCAGTCAGGAGGGACAGGGGGTGTCCGGGGCCAACGTCCTGACTTTC	CASSQEGQGVSGANVLTF
15	TRBV19	TRBJ1-5	-	-	TGTGCCAGTAGTATAGGGAAGGCAGGCAATCAGCCCCAGCATTTT	CASSIGKAGNQPQHF
12	TRBV19	TRBJ2-1	-	-	TGTGCCAGTAGTATAGGGGTCAATGAGCAGTTCTTC	CASSIGVNEQFF
14	TRBV30	TRBJ1-4	-	once	TGTGCCTGGACCCACGGAGGAACTAATGAAAAACTGTTTTTT	CAWTHGGTNEKLFF
13	TRBV19	TRBJ2-7	-	-	TGTGCCAGTAGTGCAGGACAGCCCTACGAGCAGTACTTC	CASSAGQPYEQYF
14	TRBV10-1	TRBJ1-1	-	-	TGCGCCAGCAGTGAGTCTGGCTTAAACACTGAAGCTTTCTTT	CASSESGLNTEAFF
15	TRBV6-5	TRBJ2-7	TRBD1	-	TGTGCCAGCAGCTCAGGGGGCCTAGGATCCTACGAGCAGTACTTC	CASSSGGLGSYEQYF
16	TRBV4-2	TRBJ1-4	-	many	TGTGCCAGCAGCCACGGCTGGCAGGCAGGAGACGAAAAACTGTTTTTT	CASSHGWQAGDEKLFF
14	TRBV27	TRBJ2-1	TRBD1	-	TGTGCCAGCAGGCCGGGACAGGGACACAATGAGCAGTTCTTC	CASRPGQGHNEQFF
14	TRBV21-1	TRBJ1-5	-	few	TGTGCCAGCGCATCGGGAAATAGCAATCAGCCCCAGCATTTT	CASASGNSNQPQHF
17	TRBV25-1	TRBJ2-1	TRBD2	-	TGTGCCAGCAGTGAAGCCTCTAGCGGACTCTCCTACAATGAGCAGTTCTTC	CASSEASSGLSYNEQFF
14	TRBV2	TRBJ2-4	-	-	TGTGCCAGCAGTGAGAGTGAACAGAGAAACATTCAGTACTTC	CASSESEQRNIQYF
15	TRBV5-4	TRBJ2-7	TRBD2	-	TGTGCCAGCAGCATTACTAGCGGGGGGCTCTTGGAGCAGTACTTC	CASSITSGGLLEQYF
16	TRBV7-9	TRBJ2-1	TRBD1	-	TGTGCCAGCGGGACAGGGCAGCCGAGCTCCTACAATGAGCAGTTCTTC	CASGTGQPSSYNEQFF
14	TRBV2	TRBJ1-2	TRBD1	-	TGTGCCAGCTTAGGACAGGGGGGGAACTATGGCTACACCTTC	CASLGQGGNYGYTF
11	TRBV30	TRBJ2-1	-	-	TGTGCCTGGAGTCCCCGCGGGCAGCAGTTCTTC	CAWSPRGQQFF
14	TRBV6-5	TRBJ2-7	-	-	TGTGCCAGCAGCAGCCTAGGGAGGAGCATCGAGCAGTACTTC	CASSSLGRSIEQYF
14	TRBV11-1	TRBJ2-2	-	-	TGTGCCAGCAGCTTAAGACAGATGTCCGGGGAGCTGTTTTTT	CASSLRQMSGELFF
13	TRBV2	TRBJ2-5	-	-	TGTGCCAGCAGACCAGGGGTCGGGGAGACCCAGTACTTC	CASRPGVGETQYF
13	TRBV5-4	TRBJ1-5	-	-	TGTGCCAGCAGCTCGTCCCCGGGAATACCCCAGCATTTT	CASSSSPGIPQHF
13	TRBV2	TRBJ1-2	TRBD1	-	TGTGCCAGCACGCAGGGGGCTAGGGAAGGCTACACCTTC	CASTQGAREGYTF
13	TRBV18	TRBJ2-5	-	-	TGTGCCAGCTCACCTGACGGACAAGAGACCCAGTACTTC	CASSPDGQETQYF
14	TRBV25-1	TRBJ1-6	-	-	TGTGCCAGCAGTGATTCCAAGTATAATTCACCCCTCCACTTT	CASSDSKYNSPLHF
13	TRBV11-2	TRBJ2-7	-	-	TGTGCCAGCACACCTTCCCGAGGGGGCGAGCAGTACTTC	CASTPSRGGEQYF
15	TRBV2	TRBJ2-7	TRBD1	-	TGTGCCAGTCCGACAGGGCCAACCTCCTCCTACGAGCAGTACTTC	CASPTGPTSSYEQYF
15	TRBV4-1	TRBJ1-1	-	few	TGCGCCAGCAGCCAAGCGTCCAGGTCGAACACTGAAGCTTTCTTT	CASSQASRSNTEAFF
15	TRBV4-1	TRBJ2-7	-	-	TGCGCCAGCAGCCAAGTGACGGGGAGCTCCTACGAGCAGTACTTC	CASSQVTGSSYEQYF
18	TRBV5-6	TRBJ2-3	TRBD2	-	TGTGCCAGCAGCGGGGGCTGGGATAGCGGGGGGGCCACAGATACGCAGTATTTT	CASSGGWDSGGATDTQYF
12	TRBV13	TRBJ1-6	-	-	TGTGCCAGCAGCTTAAAGAATTCACCCCTCCACTTT	CASSLKNSPLHF
15	TRBV5-6	TRBJ1-2	-	-	TGTGCCAGCAGCCCACCTGGGGGTACTAACTATGGCTACACCTTC	CASSPPGGTNYGYTF
16	TRBV5-6	TRBJ2-1	TRBD1	-	TGTGCCAGCAGCTTGGCATACAGGGGGCCGAGGGATGAGCAGTTCTTC	CASSLAYRGPRDEQFF
12	TRBV9	TRBJ2-5	-	-	TGTGCCAGCAGCGTAGGCGGCGAGACCCAGTACTTC	CASSVGGETQYF
15	TRBV9	TRBJ2-1	TRBD2	-	TGTGCCAGCAGCGTAGGACGGGGGGACTACAATGAGCAGTTCTTC	CASSVGRGDYNEQFF
13	TRBV5-4	TRBJ1-2	-	-	TGTGCCAGCAGCTTTGTTGGGGTAGGCGGCTACACCTTC	CASSFVGVGGYTF
16	TRBV13	TRBJ2-2	-	-	TGTGCCAGCAACTTACCGGACAGCTCGAACACCGGGGAGCTGTTTTTT	CASNLPDSSNTGELFF
13	TRBV2	TRBJ1-5	TRBD1	-	TGTGCCAGCAACGGACAGGCATTGGGGCCCCAGCATTTT	CASNGQALGPQHF
14	TRBV6-4	TRBJ1-1	TRBD1	-	TGTGCCAGCAGAGATTGGGACAGGGGCACTGAAGCTTTCTTT	CASRDWDRGTEAFF
12	TRBV27	TRBJ1-1	-	-	TGTGCCAGCAGCCGAGACGGGACTGAAGCTTTCTTT	CASSRDGTEAFF
13	TRBV10-3	TRBJ1-2	TRBD1	-	TGTGCCATCAGTCGCGGGACAGGCTATGGCTACACCTTC	CAISRGTGYGYTF
15	TRBV25-1	TRBJ1-1	TRBD1	-	TGTGCCAGCAGTGACCCGGGACAGGGGAACACTGAAGCTTTCTTT	CASSDPGQGNTEAFF
17	TRBV7-9	TRBJ2-3	TRBD2	-	TGTGCCAGCAGCAACCGTCTAGCGGGGTCCTCCACAGATACGCAGTATTTT	CASSNRLAGSSTDTQYF
17	TRBV29-1	TRBJ2-3	TRBD1	-	TGCAGCGTTGAAGATCCTGAGGGACAGGGGGTGGTAGATACGCAGTATTTT	CSVEDPEGQGVVDTQYF
14	TRBV7-3	TRBJ2-1	-	few	TGTGCCAGCAGCTTCATTTGGTCGGCAGCGGAGCAGTTCTTC	CASSFIWSAAEQFF
14	TRBV6-5	TRBJ2-3	-	-	TGTGCCAGTTCCCCATTAATTCGCGGCGATACGCAGTATTTT	CASSPLIRGDTQYF
15	TRBV5-1	TRBJ1-5	-	once	TGCGCCAGCAGCTTGGGGGGGGGCCGCAATCAGCCCCAGCATTTT	CASSLGGGRNQPQHF
16	TRBV2	TRBJ2-7	TRBD1	-	TGTGCCAGCAGTTCGTCCGGGGACAGGGGTTGGTACGAGCAGTACTTC	CASSSSGDRGWYEQYF
14	TRBV6-9	TRBJ1-5	-	-	TGTGCCAGCAGTTATGGAGAGTCTAATCAGCCCCAGCATTTT	CASSYGESNQPQHF
15	TRBV4-1	TRBJ2-7	TRBD1	-	TGCGCCAGCAGCCAGGTCGGACAGGGAGTCAGCGAGCAGTACTTC	CASSQVGQGVSEQYF
14	TRBV5-1	TRBJ2-1	-	-	TGCGCCAGCAGCTGGGGGGACCGGGGGAATGAGCAGTTCTTC	CASSWGDRGNEQFF
13	TRBV7-3	TRBJ1-2	TRBD1	-	TGTGCCAGCAGCTCTGGACAGGACTATGGCTACACCTTC	CASSSGQDYGYTF
12	TRBV15	TRBJ1-3	-	-	TGTGCCACCAGCAGAGATGCGAACACCATATATTTT	CATSRDANTIYF
12	TRBV27	TRBJ2-7	-	-	TGTGCCAGCAGCCAGACCGGGGCCGAGCAGTACTTC	CASSQTGAEQYF
13	TRBV6-5	TRBJ2-7	-	-	TGTGCCAGCAGTTCGAATCCCGGTCGGGAGCAGTACTTC	CASSSNPGREQYF
14	TRBV5-1	TRBJ2-5	-	-	TGCGCCAGCAGCTTATCAGGACAGTTGGAGACCCAGTACTTC	CASSLSGQLETQYF
13	TRBV9	TRBJ1-1	TRBD1	-	TGTGCCAGCAGTCCCAGGGGGGACGCTGAAGCTTTCTTT	CASSPRGDAEAFF
13	TRBV29-1	TRBJ2-2	-	-	TGCCGAGCCGAACTCCAGAACACCGGGGAGCTGTTTTTT	CRAELQNTGELFF
14	TRBV2	TRBJ1-2	-	-	TGTGCCAGCAGGCAGGACAGCGCGAAGTATGGCTACACCTTC	CASRQDSAKYGYTF
14	TRBV5-1	TRBJ1-2	TRBD1	-	TGCGCCAGCAGCCCAGACAGGGTTGGCTATGGCTACACCTTC	CASSPDRVGYGYTF